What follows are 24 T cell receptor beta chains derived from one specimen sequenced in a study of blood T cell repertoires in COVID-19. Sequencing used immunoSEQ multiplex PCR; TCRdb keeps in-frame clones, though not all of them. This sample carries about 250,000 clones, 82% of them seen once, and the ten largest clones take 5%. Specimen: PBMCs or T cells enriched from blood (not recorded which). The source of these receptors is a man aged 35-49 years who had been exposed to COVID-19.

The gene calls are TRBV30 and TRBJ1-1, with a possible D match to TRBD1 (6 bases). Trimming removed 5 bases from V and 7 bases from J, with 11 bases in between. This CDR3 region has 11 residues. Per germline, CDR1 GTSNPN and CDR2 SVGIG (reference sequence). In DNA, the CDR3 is TGTGCCTGGGACAGGACAGATGAAGCTTTCTTT. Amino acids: CAWDRTDEAFF.

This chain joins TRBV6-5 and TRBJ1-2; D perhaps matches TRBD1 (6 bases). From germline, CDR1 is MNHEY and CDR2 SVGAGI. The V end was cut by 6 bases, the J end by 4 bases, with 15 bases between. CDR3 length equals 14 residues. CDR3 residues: CASRTIGGFYGYTF. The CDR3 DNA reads TGTGCCAGCAGGACGATAGGGGGTTTCTATGGCTACACCTTC.

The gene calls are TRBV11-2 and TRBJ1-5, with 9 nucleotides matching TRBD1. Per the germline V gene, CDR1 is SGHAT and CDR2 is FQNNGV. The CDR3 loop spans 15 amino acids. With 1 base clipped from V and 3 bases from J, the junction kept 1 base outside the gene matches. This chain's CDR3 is CASSLGDRVNQPQHF. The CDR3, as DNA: TGTGCCAGCAGCTTAGGGGACAGGGTCAATCAGCCCCAGCATTTT.

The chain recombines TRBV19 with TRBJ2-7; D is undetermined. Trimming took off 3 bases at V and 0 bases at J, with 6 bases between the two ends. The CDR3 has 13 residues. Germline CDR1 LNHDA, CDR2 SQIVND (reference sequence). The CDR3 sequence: CASSIADSYEQYF. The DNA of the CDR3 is TGTGCCAGTAGTATCGCGGACTCCTACGAGCAGTACTTC.

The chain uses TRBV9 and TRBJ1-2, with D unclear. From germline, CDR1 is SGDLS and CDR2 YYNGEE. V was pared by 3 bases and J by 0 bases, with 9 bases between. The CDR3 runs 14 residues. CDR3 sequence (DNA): TGTGCCAGCAGCGACCCTAGCGCTAACTATGGCTACACCTTC. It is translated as CASSDPSANYGYTF.

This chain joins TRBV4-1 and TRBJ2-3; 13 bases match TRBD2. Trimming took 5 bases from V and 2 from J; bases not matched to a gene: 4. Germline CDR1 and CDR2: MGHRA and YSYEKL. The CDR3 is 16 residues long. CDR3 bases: TGCGCCAGCAGCACTAGCGGGAGGGCCCTCACAGATACGCAGTATTTT. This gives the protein CASSTSGRALTDTQYF.

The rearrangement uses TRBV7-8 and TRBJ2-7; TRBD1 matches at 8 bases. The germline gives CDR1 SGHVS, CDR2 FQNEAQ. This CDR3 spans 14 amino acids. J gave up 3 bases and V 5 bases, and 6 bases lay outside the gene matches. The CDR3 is CASSTPGQDYEQYF. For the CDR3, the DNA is TGTGCCAGCAGCACCCCGGGACAGGACTACGAGCAGTACTTC.

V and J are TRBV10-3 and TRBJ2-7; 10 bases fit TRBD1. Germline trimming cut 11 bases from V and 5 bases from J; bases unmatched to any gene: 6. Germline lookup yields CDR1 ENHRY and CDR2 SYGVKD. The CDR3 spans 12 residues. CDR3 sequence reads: CASGQGSHEQYF. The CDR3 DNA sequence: TGTGCCTCGGGACAGGGGTCCCACGAGCAGTACTTC.

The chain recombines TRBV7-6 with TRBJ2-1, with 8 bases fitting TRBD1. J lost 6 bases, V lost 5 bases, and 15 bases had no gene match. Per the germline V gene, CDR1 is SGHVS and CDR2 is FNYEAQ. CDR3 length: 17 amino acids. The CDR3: CASSQFAQGQAFNEQFF. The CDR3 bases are TGTGCCAGCAGCCAATTCGCTCAGGGACAGGCTTTCAATGAGCAGTTCTTC.

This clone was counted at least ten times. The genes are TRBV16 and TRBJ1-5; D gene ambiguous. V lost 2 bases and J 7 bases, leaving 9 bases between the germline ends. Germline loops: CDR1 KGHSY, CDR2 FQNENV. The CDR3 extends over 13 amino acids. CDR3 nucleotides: TGTGCCAGCAGCCAAGACTCTAGACAGCCCCAGCATTTT. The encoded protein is CASSQDSRQPQHF. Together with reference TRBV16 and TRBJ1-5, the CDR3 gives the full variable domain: GEEVAQTPKHLVRGEGQKAKLYCAPIKGHSYVFWYQQVLKNEFKFLISFQNENVFDETGMPKERFSAKCLPNSPCSLEIQATKLEDSAVYFCASSQDSRQPQHFGDGTRLSIL.

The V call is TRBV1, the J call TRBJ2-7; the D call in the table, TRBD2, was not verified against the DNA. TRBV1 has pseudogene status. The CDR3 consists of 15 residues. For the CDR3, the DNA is TGCACCAGCAGCCGGGGGACTAGCGGATCCTACGAGCAGTACTTC. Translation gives CTSSRGTSGSYEQYF.

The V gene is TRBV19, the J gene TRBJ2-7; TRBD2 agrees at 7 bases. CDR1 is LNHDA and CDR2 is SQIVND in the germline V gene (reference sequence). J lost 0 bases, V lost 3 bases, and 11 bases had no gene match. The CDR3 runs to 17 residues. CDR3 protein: CASSISHGGGISYEQYF. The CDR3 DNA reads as TGTGCCAGTAGTATTTCCCATGGGGGGGGAATCTCCTACGAGCAGTACTTC.

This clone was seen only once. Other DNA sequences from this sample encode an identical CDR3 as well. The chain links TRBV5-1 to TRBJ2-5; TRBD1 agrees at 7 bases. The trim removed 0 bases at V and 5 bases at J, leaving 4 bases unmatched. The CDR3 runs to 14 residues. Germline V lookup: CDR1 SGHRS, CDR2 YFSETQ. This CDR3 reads CASSLGGGWETQYF. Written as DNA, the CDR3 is TGCGCCAGCAGCTTGGGAGGGGGCTGGGAGACCCAGTACTTC.

CDR3 sequence reads: CASSPLTVSPQYF. The CDR3 DNA reads as TGTGCCAGCAGTCCCCTGACAGTCAGCCCCCAGTACTTC. The J gene is TRBJ2-5, the V gene TRBV6-5, with D possibly TRBD1 on 5 matching bases. Germline CDR1 and CDR2: MNHEY and SVGAGI. V was trimmed by 5 bases and J by 9 bases, leaving 16 bases between them. CDR3 length: 13 amino acids.

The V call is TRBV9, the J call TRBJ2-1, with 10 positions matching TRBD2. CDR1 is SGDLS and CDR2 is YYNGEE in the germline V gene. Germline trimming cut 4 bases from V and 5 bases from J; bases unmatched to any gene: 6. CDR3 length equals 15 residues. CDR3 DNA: TGTGCCAGCAGCTTGAGCGGGAGGGCCGACAATGAGCAGTTCTTC. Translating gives CASSLSGRADNEQFF.

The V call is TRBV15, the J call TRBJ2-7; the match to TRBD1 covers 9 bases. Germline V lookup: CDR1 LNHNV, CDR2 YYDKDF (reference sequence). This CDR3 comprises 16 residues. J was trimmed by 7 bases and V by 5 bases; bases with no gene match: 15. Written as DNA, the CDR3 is TGTGCCACCAGCCGCCTCCTTGGGACAGGGACTTGGGAGCAGTACTTC. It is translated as CATSRLLGTGTWEQYF. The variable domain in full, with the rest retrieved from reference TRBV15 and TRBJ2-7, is DAMVIQNPRYQVTQFGKPVTLSCSQTLNHNVMYWYQQKSSQAPKLLFHYYDKDFNNEADTPDNFQSRRPNTSFCFLDIRSPGLGDTAMYLCATSRLLGTGTWEQYFGPGTRLTVT.

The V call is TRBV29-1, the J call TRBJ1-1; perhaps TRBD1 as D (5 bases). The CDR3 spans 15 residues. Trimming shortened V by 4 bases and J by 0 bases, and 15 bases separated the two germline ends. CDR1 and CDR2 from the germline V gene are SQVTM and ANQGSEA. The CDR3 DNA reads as TGCAGCGTTGCAGTCCAGGACATCATGAACACTGAAGCTTTCTTT. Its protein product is CSVAVQDIMNTEAFF.

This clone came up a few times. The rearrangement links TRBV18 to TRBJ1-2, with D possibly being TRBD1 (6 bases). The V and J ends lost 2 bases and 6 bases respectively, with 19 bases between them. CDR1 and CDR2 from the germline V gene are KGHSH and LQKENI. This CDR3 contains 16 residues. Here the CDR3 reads CASSPISFRGANGYTF. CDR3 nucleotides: TGTGCCAGCTCACCAATCAGTTTTCGGGGGGCTAATGGCTACACCTTC.

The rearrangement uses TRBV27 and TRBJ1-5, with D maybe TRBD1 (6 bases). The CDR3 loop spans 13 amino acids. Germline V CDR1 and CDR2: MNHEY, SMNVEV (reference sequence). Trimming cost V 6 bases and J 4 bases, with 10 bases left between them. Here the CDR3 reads CASRDRQNQPQHF. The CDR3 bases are TGTGCCAGCAGGGACAGACAAAATCAGCCCCAGCATTTT.

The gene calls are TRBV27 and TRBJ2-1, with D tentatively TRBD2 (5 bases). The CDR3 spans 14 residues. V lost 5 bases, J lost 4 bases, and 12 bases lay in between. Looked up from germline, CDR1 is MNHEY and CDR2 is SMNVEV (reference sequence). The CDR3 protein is CASSPGNLYNEQFF. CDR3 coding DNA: TGTGCCAGCAGTCCCGGGAACCTATACAATGAGCAGTTCTTC.

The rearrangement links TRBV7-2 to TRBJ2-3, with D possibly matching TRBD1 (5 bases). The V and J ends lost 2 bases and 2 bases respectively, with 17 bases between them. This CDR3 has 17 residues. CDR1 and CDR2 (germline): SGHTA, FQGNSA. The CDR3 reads CASSLPTGSSYTDTQYF. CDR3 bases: TGTGCCAGCAGCTTACCTACAGGTTCGTCCTACACAGATACGCAGTATTTT. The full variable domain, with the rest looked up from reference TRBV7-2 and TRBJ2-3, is GAGVSQSPSNKVTEKGKDVELRCDPISGHTALYWYRQSLGQGLEFLIYFQGNSAPDKSGLPSDRFSAERTGGSVSTLTIQRTQQEDSAVYLCASSLPTGSSYTDTQYFGPGTRLTVL.

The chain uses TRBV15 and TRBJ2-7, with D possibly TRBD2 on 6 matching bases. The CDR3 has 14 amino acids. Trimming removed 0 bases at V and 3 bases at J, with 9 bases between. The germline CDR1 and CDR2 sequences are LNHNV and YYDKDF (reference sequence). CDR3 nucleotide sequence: TGTGCCACCAGCAGAGATGAGGGAGGCTACGAGCAGTACTTC. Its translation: CATSRDEGGYEQYF.

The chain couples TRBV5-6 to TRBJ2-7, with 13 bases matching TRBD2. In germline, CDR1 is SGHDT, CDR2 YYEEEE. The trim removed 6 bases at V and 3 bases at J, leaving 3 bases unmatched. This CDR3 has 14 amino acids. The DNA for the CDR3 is TGTGCCAGCAACGGACTAGCGGGAGACTACGAGCAGTACTTC. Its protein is CASNGLAGDYEQYF.

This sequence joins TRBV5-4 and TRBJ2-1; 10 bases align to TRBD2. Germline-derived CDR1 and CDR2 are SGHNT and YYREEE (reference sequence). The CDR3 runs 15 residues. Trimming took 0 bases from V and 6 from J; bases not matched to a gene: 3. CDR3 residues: CASSLARTSGNEQFF. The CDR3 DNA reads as TGTGCCAGCAGCTTGGCCCGGACTAGCGGCAATGAGCAGTTCTTC.